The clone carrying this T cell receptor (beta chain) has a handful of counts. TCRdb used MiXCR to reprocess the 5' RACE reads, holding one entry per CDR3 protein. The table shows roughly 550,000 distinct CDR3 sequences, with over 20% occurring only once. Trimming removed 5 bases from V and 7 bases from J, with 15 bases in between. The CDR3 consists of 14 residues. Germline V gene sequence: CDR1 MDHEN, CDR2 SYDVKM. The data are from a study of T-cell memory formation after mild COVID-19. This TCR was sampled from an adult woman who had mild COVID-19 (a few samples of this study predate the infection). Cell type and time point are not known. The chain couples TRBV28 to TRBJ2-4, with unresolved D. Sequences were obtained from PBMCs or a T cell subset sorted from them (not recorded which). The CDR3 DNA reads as TGTGCCAGCAGTCCCCAGAGTTGGAAGAACATTCAGTACTTC. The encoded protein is CASSPQSWKNIQYF.